Listed below are T cell receptor beta chains from one sample, sequenced in a study of T cell repertoires in ileal Crohn's disease. Some clones are missing from TCRdb's copy, which holds only in-frame ones; the method was immunoSEQ multiplex PCR. The data contain roughly 7,000 clones, more than 65% of them seen just once; the ten biggest clones take up roughly 3%. Sample: ileal tissue. The receptors come from an adult with Crohn's disease. CDR3s include the opening cysteine and the closing phenylalanine or tryptophan. Fields, in order: CDR3 protein, CDR3 DNA, D gene, J gene, clone size, V gene. D genes are given only for firm matches. Rows give clone size only sometimes, using once, few, many, or a class for an expanded clone.

CASSVNTGGVSGANVLTF TGTGCCAGCAGCGTGAACACAGGGGGCGTTTCTGGGGCCAACGTCCTGACTTTC TRBD1 TRBJ2-6 . TRBV5-8
CASSPGVGEAFF TGTGCCAGCAGCCCGGGGGTCGGTGAAGCTTTCTTT . TRBJ1-1 . TRBV27
CASSDSGRVKRELFF TGTGCCAGCAGTGACTCTGGGAGGGTAAAGAGGGAGCTGTTTTTT TRBD2 TRBJ2-2 . TRBV6-1
CASSSGSREASGNTIYF TGCGCCAGCAGCTCGGGGAGCCGGGAAGCCTCTGGAAACACCATATATTTT . TRBJ1-3 . TRBV5-1
CASSESLKGIGYIYGYTF TGTGCCAGCAGTGAATCGCTCAAGGGGATTGGTTACATCTATGGCTACACCTTC . TRBJ1-2 . TRBV2
CASSLVGGSQYEQYF TGTGCCAGCAGCTTAGTAGGCGGGAGCCAGTACGAGCAGTACTTC TRBD2 TRBJ2-7 . TRBV13
CASSVDDGRNEQFF TGTGCCAGCAGCGTAGACGACGGGAGAAATGAGCAGTTCTTC . TRBJ2-1 . TRBV9
CASSRPDSLSYEQYF TGTGCCAGCTCCAGACCGGACAGCCTCTCCTACGAGCAGTACTTC . TRBJ2-7 few TRBV2
CASSRQGADGYTF TGTGCCAGCTCCAGACAGGGGGCTGACGGCTACACCTTC TRBD1 TRBJ1-2 . TRBV27
CASSEGGRDQPQHF TGTGCCAGCAGTGAAGGGGGGAGGGATCAGCCCCAGCATTTT . TRBJ1-5 . TRBV6-1
CASSYSMVAGGSEQFF TGTGCCAGCAGTTACTCGATGGTAGCGGGAGGTAGTGAGCAGTTCTTC TRBD2 TRBJ2-1 . TRBV6-5
CASSLVLGSEQFF TGCGCCAGCAGCTTGGTACTAGGTTCTGAGCAGTTCTTC . TRBJ2-1 . TRBV5-1
CASRVPGQQETQYF TGTGCCAGCAGAGTCCCGGGACAGCAAGAGACCCAGTACTTC TRBD1 TRBJ2-5 . TRBV25-1
CASSLVGGSSGNTIYF TGCGCCAGCAGCTTGGTTGGAGGGAGCTCTGGAAACACCATATATTTT . TRBJ1-3 . TRBV5-1
CASASRDRYEQYF TGTGCCAGCGCGTCCCGGGACAGGTACGAGCAGTACTTC TRBD1 TRBJ2-7 . TRBV18
CASSLLGDRGDGYTF TGTGCCAGCAGTTTATTAGGGGACAGGGGGGACGGCTACACCTTC TRBD1 TRBJ1-2 . TRBV27
CASSYDQSLGKLFF TGTGCCAGCAGTTACGACCAGTCCCTAGGAAAACTGTTTTTT . TRBJ1-4 few TRBV6-6
CSVEGDFPGSSYEQYF TGCAGCGTTGAGGGTGACTTCCCGGGAAGCTCCTACGAGCAGTACTTC . TRBJ2-7 . TRBV29-1
CASRPSAGEQYF TGTGCCAGCAGACCTAGCGCGGGCGAGCAGTACTTC . TRBJ2-7 . TRBV2
CASSVASGQGLAEQFF TGTGCCAGCAGCGTAGCTTCGGGACAGGGGTTGGCTGAGCAGTTCTTC TRBD1 TRBJ2-1 . TRBV9